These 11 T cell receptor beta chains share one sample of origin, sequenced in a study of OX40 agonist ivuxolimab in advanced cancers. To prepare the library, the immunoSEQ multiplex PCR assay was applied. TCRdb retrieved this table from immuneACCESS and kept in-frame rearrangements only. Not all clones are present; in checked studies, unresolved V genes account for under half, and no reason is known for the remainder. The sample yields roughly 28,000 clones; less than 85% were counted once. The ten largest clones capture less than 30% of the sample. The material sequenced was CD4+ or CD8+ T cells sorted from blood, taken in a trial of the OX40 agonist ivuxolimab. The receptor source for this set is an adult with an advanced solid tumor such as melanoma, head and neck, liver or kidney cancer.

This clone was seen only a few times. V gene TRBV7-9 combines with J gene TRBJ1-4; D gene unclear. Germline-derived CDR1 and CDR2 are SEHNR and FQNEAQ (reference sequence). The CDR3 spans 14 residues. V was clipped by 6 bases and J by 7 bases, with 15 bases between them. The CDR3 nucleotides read TGTGCCAGCAGACAATCCGGCCCTGTTGAAAAACTGTTTTTT. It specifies CASRQSGPVEKLFF.

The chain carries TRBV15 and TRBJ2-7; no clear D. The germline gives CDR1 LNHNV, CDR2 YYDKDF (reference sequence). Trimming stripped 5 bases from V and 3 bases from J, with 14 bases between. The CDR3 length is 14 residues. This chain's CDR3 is CATSRNPRIYEQYF. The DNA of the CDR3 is TGTGCCACCAGCCGAAATCCCAGGATCTACGAGCAGTACTTC.

CDR3: CASNLAEEYEQYF. CDR3 nucleotides: TGTGCCAGCAATTTGGCGGAGGAATACGAGCAGTACTTC. The chain is built from TRBV2 and TRBJ2-7; D possibly corresponds to TRBD2 (5 bases). Trimming pared 7 bases from V and 4 bases from J, leaving 14 bases between. Germline V gives CDR1 SNHLY, CDR2 FYNNEI. The CDR3 consists of 13 residues.

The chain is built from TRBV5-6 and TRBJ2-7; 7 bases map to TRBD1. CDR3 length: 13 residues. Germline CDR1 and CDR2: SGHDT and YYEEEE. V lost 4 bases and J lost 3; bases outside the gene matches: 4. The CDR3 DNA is TGTGCCAGCAGCCCAAACAGGGGCTACGAGCAGTACTTC. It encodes CASSPNRGYEQYF.

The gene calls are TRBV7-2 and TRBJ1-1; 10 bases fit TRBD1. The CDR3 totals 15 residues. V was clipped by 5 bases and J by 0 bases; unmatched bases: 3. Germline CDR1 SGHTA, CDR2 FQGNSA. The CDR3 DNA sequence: TGTGCCAGCAGCCTCGGACAGGGGGTGAACACTGAAGCTTTCTTT. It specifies CASSLGQGVNTEAFF.

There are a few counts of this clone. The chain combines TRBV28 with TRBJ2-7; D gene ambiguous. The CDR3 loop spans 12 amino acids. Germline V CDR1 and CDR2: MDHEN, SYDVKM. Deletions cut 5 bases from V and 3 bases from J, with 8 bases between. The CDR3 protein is CASSPVDYEQYF. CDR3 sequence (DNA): TGTGCCAGCAGTCCCGTGGACTACGAGCAGTACTTC.

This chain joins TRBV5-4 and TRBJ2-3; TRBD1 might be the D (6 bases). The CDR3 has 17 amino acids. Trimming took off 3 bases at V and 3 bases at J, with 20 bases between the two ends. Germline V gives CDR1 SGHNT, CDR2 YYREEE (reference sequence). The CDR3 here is CASSWLQGSVETDTQYF. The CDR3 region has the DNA TGTGCCAGCAGCTGGTTACAGGGATCGGTGGAAACAGATACGCAGTATTTT.

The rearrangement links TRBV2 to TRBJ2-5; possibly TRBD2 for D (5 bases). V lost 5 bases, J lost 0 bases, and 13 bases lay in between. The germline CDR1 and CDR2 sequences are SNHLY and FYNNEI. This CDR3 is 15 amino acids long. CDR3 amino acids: CASSRLGRNQETQYF. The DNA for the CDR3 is TGTGCCAGCAGTCGTCTGGGGAGAAACCAAGAGACCCAGTACTTC.

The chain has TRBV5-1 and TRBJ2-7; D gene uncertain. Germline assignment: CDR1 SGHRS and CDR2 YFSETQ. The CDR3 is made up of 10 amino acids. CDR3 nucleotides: TGCCTGGGGTGTATTACGAGGCAGTACTTC. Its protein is CLGCITRQYF.

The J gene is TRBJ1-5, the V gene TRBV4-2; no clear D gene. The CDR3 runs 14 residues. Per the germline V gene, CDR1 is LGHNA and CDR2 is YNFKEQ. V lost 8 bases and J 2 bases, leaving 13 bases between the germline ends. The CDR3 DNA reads TGTGCCAGCCCAATTTGGAGAGGCAATCAGCCCCAGCATTTT. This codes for CASPIWRGNQPQHF.

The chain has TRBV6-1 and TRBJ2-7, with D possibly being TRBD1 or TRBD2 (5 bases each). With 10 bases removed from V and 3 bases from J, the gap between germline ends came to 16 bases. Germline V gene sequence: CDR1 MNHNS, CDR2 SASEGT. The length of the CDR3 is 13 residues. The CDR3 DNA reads TGTGCCACCCCCCGCAGGGACCACTACGAGCAGTACTTC. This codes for CATPRRDHYEQYF.